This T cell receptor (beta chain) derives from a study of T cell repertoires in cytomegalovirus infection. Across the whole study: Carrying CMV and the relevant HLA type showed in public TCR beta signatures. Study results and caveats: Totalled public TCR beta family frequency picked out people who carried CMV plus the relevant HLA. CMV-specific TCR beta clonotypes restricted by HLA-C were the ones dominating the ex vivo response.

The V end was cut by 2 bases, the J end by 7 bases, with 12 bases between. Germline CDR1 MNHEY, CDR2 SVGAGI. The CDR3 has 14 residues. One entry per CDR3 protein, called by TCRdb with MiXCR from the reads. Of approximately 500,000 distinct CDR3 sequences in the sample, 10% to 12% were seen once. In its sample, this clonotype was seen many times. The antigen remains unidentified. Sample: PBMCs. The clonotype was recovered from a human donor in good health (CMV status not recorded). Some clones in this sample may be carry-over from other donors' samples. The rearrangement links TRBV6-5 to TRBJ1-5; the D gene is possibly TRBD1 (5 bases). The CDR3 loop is CASSYRRGGQPQHF. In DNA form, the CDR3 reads TGTGCCAGCAGTTACAGGAGGGGAGGACAGCCCCAGCATTTT.